This T cell receptor (beta chain) was profiled in a study of cytomegalovirus exposure and HLA in healthy donors. Study background: Roughly 180 million T cells yielded 100 million or so unique TCR beta sequences in earlier analysis.

General study results and limits: Later analysis identified around 15,000 TCR beta sequences associated with HLA alleles, using a false discovery rate threshold of 0.05. Later analysis identified a missense DCLRE1C variant that was linked to TCR beta V- and J-gene trimming. The study recorded about 160 TCR beta chains that were cytomegalovirus-associated.

The PCR contained 60 Vbeta and 13 Jbeta primers. Profiled with immunoSEQ multiplex PCR; TCRdb holds only in-frame clones, not every one. The profile covers 150,000 to 200,000 clones, with roughly 85% appearing a single time and less than 2.5% taken by the ten largest. This clone was seen a few times. Antigen: not known. The V gene's germline CDR1 is SGHTA and CDR2 FQGNSA. The CDR3 is 15 amino acids. With 0 bases removed from V and 8 bases from J, the gap between germline ends came to 13 bases. The rearrangement uses TRBV7-2 and TRBJ1-4, with D possibly TRBD1 on 5 matching bases. Sequenced input: PBMCs. This receptor was obtained from a woman aged 45-59 years in good health and CMV-seronegative. In DNA, the CDR3 is TGTGCCAGCAGCTTAGCCTACAATGGGGGGGAAAAACTGTTTTTT. Residues: CASSLAYNGGEKLFF. Filled out from reference TRBV7-2 and TRBJ1-4, the complete variable domain reads GAGVSQSPSNKVTEKGKDVELRCDPISGHTALYWYRQSLGQGLEFLIYFQGNSAPDKSGLPSDRFSAERTGGSVSTLTIQRTQQEDSAVYLCASSLAYNGGEKLFFGSGTQLSVL.